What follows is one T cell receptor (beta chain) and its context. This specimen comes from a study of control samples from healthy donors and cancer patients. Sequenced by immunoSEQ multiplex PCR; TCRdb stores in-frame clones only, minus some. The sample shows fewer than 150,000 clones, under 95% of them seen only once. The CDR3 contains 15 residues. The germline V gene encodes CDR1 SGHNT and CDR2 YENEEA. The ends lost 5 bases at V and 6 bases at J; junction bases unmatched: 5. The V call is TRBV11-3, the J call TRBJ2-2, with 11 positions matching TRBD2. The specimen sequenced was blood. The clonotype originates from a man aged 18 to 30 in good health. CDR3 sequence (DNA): TGTGCCAGCAGCGCGGGACTAGCGGACTCCGGGGAGCTGTTTTTT. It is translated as CASSAGLADSGELFF.